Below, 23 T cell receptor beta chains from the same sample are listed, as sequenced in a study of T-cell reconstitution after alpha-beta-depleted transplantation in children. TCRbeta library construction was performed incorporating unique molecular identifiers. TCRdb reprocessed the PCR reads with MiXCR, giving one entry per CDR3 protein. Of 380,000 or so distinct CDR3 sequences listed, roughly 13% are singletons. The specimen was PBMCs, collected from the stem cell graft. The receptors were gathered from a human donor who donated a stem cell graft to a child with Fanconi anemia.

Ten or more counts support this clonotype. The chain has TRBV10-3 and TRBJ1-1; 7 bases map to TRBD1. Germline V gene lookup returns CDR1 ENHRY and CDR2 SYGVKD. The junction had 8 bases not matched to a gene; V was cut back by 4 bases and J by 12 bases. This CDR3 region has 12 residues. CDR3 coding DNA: TGTGCCATCAGTGTTAGGACAGGCTGGACTTTCTTT. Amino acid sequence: CAISVRTGWTFF.

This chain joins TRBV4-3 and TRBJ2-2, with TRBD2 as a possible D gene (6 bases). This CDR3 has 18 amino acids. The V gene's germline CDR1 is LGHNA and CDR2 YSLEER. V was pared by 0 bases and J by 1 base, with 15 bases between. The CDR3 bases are TGCGCCAGCAGCCAAGACTGGGGGGTGGTTCTGAACACCGGGGAGCTGTTTTTT. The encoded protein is CASSQDWGVVLNTGELFF.

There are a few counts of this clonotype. CDR3 in DNA: TGTGCCAGCAGCCTTGGACAGGGGAACCACTACGAGCAGTACGTC. This encodes CASSLGQGNHYEQYV. This chain joins TRBV7-9 and TRBJ2-7; 9 bases align to TRBD1. V shed 5 bases and J 3 bases; nucleotides not matched to a gene: 8. CDR3 length equals 15 residues. CDR1 SEHNR and CDR2 FQNEAQ come from the germline V gene (reference sequence).

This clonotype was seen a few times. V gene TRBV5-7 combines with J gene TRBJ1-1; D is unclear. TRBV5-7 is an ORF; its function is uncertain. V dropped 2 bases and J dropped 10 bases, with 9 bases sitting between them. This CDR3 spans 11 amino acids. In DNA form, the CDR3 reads TGTGCCAGCAGCTTTTTTAACGGAGCTTTCTTT. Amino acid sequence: CASSFFNGAFF.

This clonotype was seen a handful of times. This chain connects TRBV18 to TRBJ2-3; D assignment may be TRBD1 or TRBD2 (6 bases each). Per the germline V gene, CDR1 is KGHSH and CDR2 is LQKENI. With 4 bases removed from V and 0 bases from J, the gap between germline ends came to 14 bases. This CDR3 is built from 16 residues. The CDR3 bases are TGTGCCAGCTCACAGGACGGGGGCCATAGCACAGATACGCAGTATTTT. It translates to CASSQDGGHSTDTQYF.

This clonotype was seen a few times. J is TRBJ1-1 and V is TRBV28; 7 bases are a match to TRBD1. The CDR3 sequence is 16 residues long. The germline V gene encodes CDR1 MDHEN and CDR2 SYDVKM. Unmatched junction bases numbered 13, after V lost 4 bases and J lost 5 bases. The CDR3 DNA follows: TGTGCCAGCAGTTATAGGGGGACAGCTAAGTCTACTGAAGCTTTCTTT. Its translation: CASSYRGTAKSTEAFF.

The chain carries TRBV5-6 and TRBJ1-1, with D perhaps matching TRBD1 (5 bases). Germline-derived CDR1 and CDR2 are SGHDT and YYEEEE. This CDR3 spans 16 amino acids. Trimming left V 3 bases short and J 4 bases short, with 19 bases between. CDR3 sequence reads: CASSSLGRRGSTEAFF. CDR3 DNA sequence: TGTGCCAGCAGCTCTTTAGGCCGCCGGGGGAGCACTGAAGCTTTCTTT.

The CDR3 spells CASLEPGGGNEKLFF. DNA of the CDR3: TGTGCCAGTTTAGAACCTGGCGGGGGTAATGAAAAACTGTTTTTT. This chain connects TRBV28 to TRBJ1-4; maybe TRBD1 (5 bases). The CDR3 contains 15 residues. The V and J ends lost 9 bases and 4 bases respectively, with 18 bases between them. The germline V gene has CDR1 MDHEN and CDR2 SYDVKM.

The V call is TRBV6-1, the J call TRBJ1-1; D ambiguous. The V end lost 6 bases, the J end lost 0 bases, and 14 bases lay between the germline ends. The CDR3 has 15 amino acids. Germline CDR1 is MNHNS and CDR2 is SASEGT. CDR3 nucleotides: TGTGCCAGCAGCCCCCAAGGTCCCATGAACACTGAAGCTTTCTTT. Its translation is CASSPQGPMNTEAFF.

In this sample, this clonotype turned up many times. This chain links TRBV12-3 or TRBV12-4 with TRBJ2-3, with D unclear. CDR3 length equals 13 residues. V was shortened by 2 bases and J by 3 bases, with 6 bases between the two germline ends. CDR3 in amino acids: CASSLYTTDTQYF. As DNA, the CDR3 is TGTGCCAGCAGTTTATACACAACAGATACGCAGTATTTT.

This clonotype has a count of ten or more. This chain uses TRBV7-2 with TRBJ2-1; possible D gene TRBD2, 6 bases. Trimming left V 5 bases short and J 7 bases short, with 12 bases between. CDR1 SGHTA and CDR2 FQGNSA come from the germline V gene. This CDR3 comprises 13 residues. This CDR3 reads CASSPGTANEQFF. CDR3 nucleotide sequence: TGTGCCAGCAGCCCCGGGACTGCTAATGAGCAGTTCTTC.

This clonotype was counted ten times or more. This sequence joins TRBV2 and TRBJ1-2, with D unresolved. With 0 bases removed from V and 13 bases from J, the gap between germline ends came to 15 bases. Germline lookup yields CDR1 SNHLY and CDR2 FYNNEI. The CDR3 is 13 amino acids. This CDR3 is CASSEAPRSKGTF. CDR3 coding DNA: TGTGCCAGCAGTGAAGCTCCCAGGTCTAAAGGCACCTTC.

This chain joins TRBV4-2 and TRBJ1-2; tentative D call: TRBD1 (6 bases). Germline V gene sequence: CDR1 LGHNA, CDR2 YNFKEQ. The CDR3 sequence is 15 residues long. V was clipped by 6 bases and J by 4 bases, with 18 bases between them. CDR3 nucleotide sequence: TGTGCCAGCAGTCAAACCTTCGGACAGAGCTATGGCTACACCTTC. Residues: CASSQTFGQSYGYTF.

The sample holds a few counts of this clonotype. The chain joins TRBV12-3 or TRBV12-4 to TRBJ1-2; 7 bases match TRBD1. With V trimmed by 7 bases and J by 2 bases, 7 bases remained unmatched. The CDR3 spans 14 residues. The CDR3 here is CASTSSDRNYGYTF. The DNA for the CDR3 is TGTGCCAGCACCTCCTCGGACAGGAACTATGGCTACACCTTC.

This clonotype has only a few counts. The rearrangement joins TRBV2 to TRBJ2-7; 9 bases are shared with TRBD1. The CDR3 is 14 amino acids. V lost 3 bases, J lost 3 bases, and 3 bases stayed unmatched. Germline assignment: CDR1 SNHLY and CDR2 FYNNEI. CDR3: CASSDRTGDYEQYF. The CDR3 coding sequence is TGTGCCAGCAGTGACAGGACAGGGGACTACGAGCAGTACTTC.

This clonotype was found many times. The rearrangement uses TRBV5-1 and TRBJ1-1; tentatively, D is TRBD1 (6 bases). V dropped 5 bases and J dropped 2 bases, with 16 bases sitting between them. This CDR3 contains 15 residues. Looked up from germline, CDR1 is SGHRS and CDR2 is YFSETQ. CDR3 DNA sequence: TGCGCCAGCAGGCTACGGGACAACAGTAACACTGAAGCTTTCTTT. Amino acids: CASRLRDNSNTEAFF. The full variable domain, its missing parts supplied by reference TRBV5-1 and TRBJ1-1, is KAGVTQTPRYLIKTRGQQVTLSCSPISGHRSVSWYQQTPGQGLQFLFEYFSETQRNKGNFPGRFSGRQFSNSRSEMNVSTLELGDSALYLCASRLRDNSNTEAFFGQGTRLTVV.

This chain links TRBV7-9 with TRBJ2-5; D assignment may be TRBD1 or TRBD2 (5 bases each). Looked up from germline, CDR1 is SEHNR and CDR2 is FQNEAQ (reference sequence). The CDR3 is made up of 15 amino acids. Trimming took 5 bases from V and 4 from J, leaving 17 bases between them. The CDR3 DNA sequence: TGTGCCAGCAGCCCGGGGCGACGGGAAGGAGAGACCCAGTACTTC. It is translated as CASSPGRREGETQYF.

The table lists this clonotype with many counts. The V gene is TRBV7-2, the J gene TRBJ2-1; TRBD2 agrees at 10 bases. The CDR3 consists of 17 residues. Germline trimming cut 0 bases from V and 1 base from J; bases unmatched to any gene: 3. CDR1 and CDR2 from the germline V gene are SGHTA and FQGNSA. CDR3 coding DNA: TGTGCCAGCAGCTTAGCCGCTAGCGGGAGTTCCTACAATGAGCAGTTCTTC. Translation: CASSLAASGSSYNEQFF.

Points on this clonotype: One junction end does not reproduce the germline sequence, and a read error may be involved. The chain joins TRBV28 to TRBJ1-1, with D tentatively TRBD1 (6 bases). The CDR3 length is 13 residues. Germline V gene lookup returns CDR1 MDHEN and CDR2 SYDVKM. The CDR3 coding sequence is TGTGCCAGCAGATTTGGACAGCTCACTGAACCTTTCTTT. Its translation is CASRFGQLTEPFF.

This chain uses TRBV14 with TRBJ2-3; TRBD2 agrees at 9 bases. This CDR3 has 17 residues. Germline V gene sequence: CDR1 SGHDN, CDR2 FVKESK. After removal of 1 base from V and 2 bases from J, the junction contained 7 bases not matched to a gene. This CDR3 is CASSQGSGGPITDTQYF. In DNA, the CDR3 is TGTGCCAGCAGCCAAGGGAGCGGGGGGCCCATCACAGATACGCAGTATTTT.

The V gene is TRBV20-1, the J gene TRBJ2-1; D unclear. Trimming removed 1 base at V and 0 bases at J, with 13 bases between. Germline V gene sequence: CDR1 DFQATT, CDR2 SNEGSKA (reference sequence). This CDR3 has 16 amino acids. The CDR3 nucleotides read TGCAGTGCTAGAGGTGTTCCCGGTAGCTCCTACAATGAGCAGTTCTTC. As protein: CSARGVPGSSYNEQFF.

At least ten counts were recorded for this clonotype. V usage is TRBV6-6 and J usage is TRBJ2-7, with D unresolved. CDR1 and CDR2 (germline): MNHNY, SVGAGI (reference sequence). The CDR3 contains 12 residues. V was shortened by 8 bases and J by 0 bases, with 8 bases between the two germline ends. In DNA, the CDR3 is TGTGCCAGCGGACCGAGCTCCTACGAGCAGTACGTC. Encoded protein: CASGPSSYEQYV.

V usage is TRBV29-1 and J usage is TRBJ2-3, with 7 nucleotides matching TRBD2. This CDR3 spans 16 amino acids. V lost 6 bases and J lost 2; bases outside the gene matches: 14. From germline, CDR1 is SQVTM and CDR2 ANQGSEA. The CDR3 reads CSVELGTTLFTDTQYF. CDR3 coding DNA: TGCAGCGTAGAGCTAGGGACTACCCTTTTCACAGATACGCAGTATTTT.